A single sample gave rise to the 29 T cell receptor beta chains below, sequenced in a study of shared clonotypes between healthy human individuals. Clones were sequenced by immunoSEQ multiplex PCR, and TCRdb holds only the in-frame ones, with some missing. The table records about 1.5 million clones, approximately 98% of them present only once. The sample comprised naive CD4+ T cells sorted from blood. Regarding subset: CD45RA+ positively selected. The receptors stem from a man under 40 in good health.

V usage is TRBV6-5 and J usage is TRBJ2-3; the D is unclear. V was shortened by 6 bases and J by 0 bases, with 13 bases between the two germline ends. This CDR3 is 15 amino acids long. Germline V gives CDR1 MNHEY, CDR2 SVGAGI. The CDR3 loop is CASRRMGSSTDTQYF. CDR3 bases: TGTGCCAGCAGACGGATGGGATCGAGCACAGATACGCAGTATTTT.

The V and J genes are TRBV15 and TRBJ2-4, with unresolved D. In germline, CDR1 is LNHNV, CDR2 YYDKDF (reference sequence). The CDR3 totals 14 residues. V gave up 3 bases and J gave up 8 bases, with 14 bases separating them. The CDR3 region is CATSRTPAPDIQYF. The CDR3 DNA reads as TGTGCCACCAGCAGGACCCCAGCTCCGGACATTCAGTACTTC.

The gene calls are TRBV5-6 and TRBJ2-7; maybe TRBD1 (6 bases). Germline V CDR1 and CDR2: SGHDT, YYEEEE. Trimming took 4 bases from V and 5 from J, leaving 13 bases between them. This CDR3 comprises 13 residues. CDR3 sequence reads: CASSNTGFHEQYF. The CDR3 DNA reads TGTGCCAGCAGCAATACAGGGTTCCACGAGCAGTACTTC.

This chain joins TRBV9 and TRBJ2-1, with D unclear. Trimming took 0 bases from V and 0 from J, leaving 10 bases between them. CDR1 is SGDLS, CDR2 YYNGEE, per germline. This CDR3 region has 16 residues. Here the CDR3 DNA reads TGTGCCAGCAGCGTAGTAGTGGGATCCTCCTACAATGAGCAGTTCTTC. Encoded protein: CASSVVVGSSYNEQFF.

This chain connects TRBV7-2 to TRBJ2-3, with 10 bases matching TRBD2. The length of the CDR3 is 16 residues. In germline, CDR1 is SGHTA, CDR2 FQGNSA. Germline trimming cut 4 bases from V and 1 base from J; bases unmatched to any gene: 5. In DNA, the CDR3 is TGTGCCAGCAGCTCCTTCGGGACTAGCGGCACAGATACGCAGTATTTT. Translation: CASSSFGTSGTDTQYF.

J is TRBJ2-3 and V is TRBV5-1; D unresolved. The CDR3 loop spans 16 amino acids. Trimming shortened V by 3 bases and J by 0 bases, and 14 bases separated the two germline ends. The germline CDR1 and CDR2 sequences are SGHRS and YFSETQ. The CDR3 DNA reads TGCGCCAGCAGCTCGGGCACCCAGACTAGCACAGATACGCAGTATTTT. Protein sequence: CASSSGTQTSTDTQYF.

The gene calls are TRBV19 and TRBJ2-7; tentatively, D is TRBD1 (5 bases). Looked up from germline, CDR1 is LNHDA and CDR2 is SQIVND (reference sequence). Trimming took 6 bases from V and 0 from J, leaving 12 bases between them. The CDR3 contains 14 residues. The CDR3 region is CASSSQTDSYEQYF. The DNA of the CDR3 is TGTGCCAGTAGCAGCCAGACAGACTCCTACGAGCAGTACTTC.

The gene calls are TRBV27 and TRBJ2-1, with D possibly TRBD2 on 5 matching bases. This CDR3 contains 16 residues. The V gene lost 3 bases and the J gene lost 6 bases, with 18 bases spanning the gap. Germline CDR1 and CDR2: MNHEY and SMNVEV (reference sequence). The CDR3 spells CASSLLASRSINEQFF. In DNA, the CDR3 is TGTGCCAGCAGTTTGCTGGCTAGCAGGTCGATCAATGAGCAGTTCTTC.

CDR3 nucleotide sequence: TGTGCCAGCAGTACCCCGGGACAGGGGTCGGAGGGGGCTCTACGGACAGATACGCAGTATTTT. As protein: CASSTPGQGSEGALRTDTQYF. The gene calls are TRBV2 and TRBJ2-3; 10 nucleotides agree with TRBD1. Germline V CDR1 and CDR2: SNHLY, FYNNEI. The CDR3 totals 21 residues. The J segment lost 3 bases and the V segment lost 5 bases, leaving 23 bases of the junction unmatched.

The chain has TRBV19 and TRBJ2-7; 9 nucleotides line up with TRBD2. The CDR3 has 17 amino acids. Germline assignment: CDR1 LNHDA and CDR2 SQIVND (reference sequence). J was trimmed by 2 bases and V by 8 bases; bases with no gene match: 16. CDR3 sequence (DNA): TGTGCCAGTCACCCCGGACTAGCGACTTACCGGCCCTACGAGCAGTACTTC. Its translation is CASHPGLATYRPYEQYF.

The V call is TRBV27, the J call TRBJ2-2; TRBD1 aligns across 8 bases. The germline V gene encodes CDR1 MNHEY and CDR2 SMNVEV (reference sequence). Trimming took 5 bases from V and 6 from J; bases not matched to a gene: 11. The CDR3 runs to 16 residues. The CDR3 DNA reads as TGTGCCAGCAGTCACCGGCGGACAGGGCGCCCCGGGGAGCTGTTTTTT. It is translated as CASSHRRTGRPGELFF.

The rearrangement joins TRBV5-6 to TRBJ2-3; a possible D gene is TRBD1 (5 bases). Between the trimmed V and J ends, which lost 1 base and 4 bases, there was a span of 16 bases. This CDR3 has 16 residues. Germline-derived CDR1 and CDR2 are SGHDT and YYEEEE. The CDR3 DNA sequence: TGTGCCAGCAGCTTGAATGGGGCACCCTCTTCAGATACGCAGTATTTT. Protein product: CASSLNGAPSSDTQYF.

J is TRBJ2-2 and V is TRBV10-1, with 7 bases fitting TRBD2. The junction had 9 bases not matched to a gene; V was cut back by 6 bases and J by 5 bases. The CDR3 runs 15 residues. Per the germline V gene, CDR1 is WNHNN and CDR2 is SYGVQD (reference sequence). CDR3 sequence reads: CASSRTRVGTGELFF. As DNA, the CDR3 is TGCGCCAGCAGCCGGACTAGGGTCGGAACCGGGGAGCTGTTTTTT.

The gene calls are TRBV13 and TRBJ1-4, with D hard to call. The CDR3 runs 16 residues. Germline CDR1 and CDR2: PRHDT and FYEKMQ (reference sequence). Trimming removed 4 bases at V and 0 bases at J, with 12 bases between. The CDR3 DNA follows: TGTGCCAGCAGCTCCCGGGGAAGTGCAACTAATGAAAAACTGTTTTTT. Protein product: CASSSRGSATNEKLFF.

As to this clone: Additional DNA sequences in this sample encode the identical CDR3. CDR3 in DNA: TGCGCCAGCAGCCAAGTGCTCGGCACAGATACGCAGTATTTT. This sequence encodes CASSQVLGTDTQYF. The chain links TRBV4-1 to TRBJ2-3; D is unresolved. Germline lookup yields CDR1 MGHRA and CDR2 YSYEKL. V lost 1 base and J 1 base, leaving 6 bases between the germline ends. This CDR3 has 14 amino acids.

This clone was seen once. This rearrangement joins TRBV7-3 to TRBJ1-1; D not resolved. Germline assignment: CDR1 SGHTA and CDR2 FQGTGA. CDR3 length: 13 residues. V lost 5 bases to trimming and J lost 1 base, with 8 bases between them. The chain's CDR3 is CASSQLGNTEAFF. The CDR3 DNA reads TGTGCCAGCAGCCAATTGGGGAACACTGAAGCTTTCTTT. The full variable domain, in which reference TRBV7-3 and TRBJ1-1 provide the parts outside the CDR3, is GAGVSQTPSNKVTEKGKYVELRCDPISGHTALYWYRQSLGQGPEFLIYFQGTGAADDSGLPNDRFFAVRPEGSVSTLKIQRTERGDSAVYLCASSQLGNTEAFFGQGTRLTVV.

The chain combines TRBV7-3 with TRBJ2-2, with 7 positions matching TRBD1. J lost 0 bases, V lost 10 bases, and 5 bases had no gene match. The CDR3 runs 14 residues. CDR1 and CDR2 (germline): SGHTA, FQGTGA. CDR3 DNA: TGTGCCACCAGGGGACAGCCGAACACCGGGGAGCTGTTTTTT. This gives the protein CATRGQPNTGELFF.

This chain uses TRBV6-5 with TRBJ1-5; no clear D gene. The CDR3 is made up of 14 amino acids. V was shortened by 8 bases and J by 2 bases, with 13 bases between the two germline ends. Germline loops: CDR1 MNHEY, CDR2 SVGAGI. CDR3 region: CASGSAAGNQPQHF. In nucleotides, the CDR3 is TGTGCCAGCGGGTCGGCAGCCGGCAATCAGCCCCAGCATTTT.

This chain joins TRBV10-3 and TRBJ2-7; weak D call: TRBD2 (6 bases). Germline values: CDR1 ENHRY, CDR2 SYGVKD. V lost 6 bases and J lost 0, with 15 bases in between. This CDR3 has 15 residues. The CDR3 bases are TGTGCCATCAGACCAGGGACTGCGAGCTCCTACGAGCAGTACTTC. It is translated as CAIRPGTASSYEQYF.

The chain combines TRBV9 with TRBJ1-2, with 7 bases lining up with TRBD1. V was clipped by 0 bases and J by 7 bases; unmatched bases: 9. The germline V gene has CDR1 SGDLS and CDR2 YYNGEE. The CDR3 extends over 15 amino acids. This chain's CDR3 is CASSVATGTAGGYTF. The CDR3 bases are TGTGCCAGCAGCGTAGCTACGGGGACAGCTGGTGGCTACACCTTC.

This clone was counted a single time. The genes are TRBV4-1 and TRBJ2-7, with D unclear. The germline V and J ends were trimmed by 2 bases and 8 bases, with 22 bases remaining between them. CDR3 length equals 16 residues. Germline V gene lookup returns CDR1 MGHRA and CDR2 YSYEKL. CDR3 residues: CASSQNLRTESPKQYF. As DNA, the CDR3 is TGCGCCAGCAGCCAAAACCTCCGGACGGAGTCCCCAAAGCAGTACTTC.

In DNA, the CDR3 is TGTGCCAGCAGTCTCAGGGGGCGAGGGACTTTCTTT. Translated, it gives CASSLRGRGTFF. This sequence joins TRBV6-1 and TRBJ1-1; TRBD1 matches at 8 bases. The ends lost 5 bases at V and 12 bases at J; junction bases unmatched: 8. The CDR3 contains 12 residues. Germline CDR1 and CDR2: MNHNS and SASEGT.

The chain uses TRBV6-1 and TRBJ2-1, with D hard to call. The V gene's germline CDR1 is MNHNS and CDR2 SASEGT. CDR3 size: 14 residues. The germline V and J ends were trimmed by 7 bases and 4 bases, with 14 bases remaining between them. CDR3: CASMMDAPYNEQFF. CDR3 in DNA: TGTGCCAGCATGATGGACGCCCCGTACAATGAGCAGTTCTTC.

V and J are TRBV27 and TRBJ2-7, with D hard to call. V shed 0 bases and J shed 5 bases, with 23 bases lying between them. Germline CDR1 MNHEY, CDR2 SMNVEV (reference sequence). CDR3 size: 18 residues. The CDR3 protein is CASSLSQWGGRRGDEQYF. The DNA for the CDR3 is TGTGCCAGCAGTTTATCGCAGTGGGGTGGACGTCGAGGCGACGAGCAGTACTTC.

The chain recombines TRBV6-1 with TRBJ2-7, with 12 bases lining up with TRBD2. Germline loops: CDR1 MNHNS, CDR2 SASEGT. This CDR3 has 13 residues. The trim removed 6 bases at V and 4 bases at J, leaving 1 base unmatched. The CDR3 loop is CASRGLAGYEQYF. The CDR3, as DNA: TGTGCCAGCAGGGGACTAGCGGGTTACGAGCAGTACTTC.

V usage is TRBV6-5 and J usage is TRBJ2-7; a possible D gene is TRBD2 (5 bases). V was trimmed by 0 bases and J by 3 bases, leaving 12 bases between them. Germline assignment: CDR1 MNHEY and CDR2 SVGAGI. The CDR3 is 15 residues long. CDR3 sequence reads: CASSYSWRAYYEQYF. The CDR3 DNA reads TGTGCCAGCAGTTACTCATGGCGGGCATACTACGAGCAGTACTTC.

The chain employs TRBV6-5 and TRBJ2-1; D possibly corresponds to TRBD1 (5 bases). Trimming took off 4 bases at V and 6 bases at J, with 10 bases between the two ends. In germline, CDR1 is MNHEY, CDR2 SVGAGI. CDR3 length equals 13 residues. CDR3 sequence reads: CASSLNQGNEQFF. DNA of the CDR3: TGTGCCAGCAGTTTAAACCAGGGCAATGAGCAGTTCTTC.

The chain combines TRBV6-5 with TRBJ2-2, with D perhaps matching TRBD2 (7 bases). This CDR3 is built from 14 residues. Trimming stripped 6 bases from V and 6 bases from J, with 14 bases between. Germline-derived CDR1 and CDR2 are MNHEY and SVGAGI. The CDR3, as DNA: TGTGCCAGCAGACGGGGGGCGGGTCCCGGGGAGCTGTTTTTT. This sequence encodes CASRRGAGPGELFF.

The rearrangement joins TRBV27 to TRBJ1-5, with a weak D call TRBD1 (6 bases). Germline V gene data show CDR1 as MNHEY and CDR2 as SMNVEV (reference sequence). This CDR3 has 17 amino acids. V was shortened by 6 bases and J by 1 base, with 19 bases between the two germline ends. The CDR3 reads CASSQDRLTASNQPQHF. Here the CDR3 DNA reads TGTGCCAGCAGCCAAGACAGGTTAACAGCGAGCAATCAGCCCCAGCATTTT.